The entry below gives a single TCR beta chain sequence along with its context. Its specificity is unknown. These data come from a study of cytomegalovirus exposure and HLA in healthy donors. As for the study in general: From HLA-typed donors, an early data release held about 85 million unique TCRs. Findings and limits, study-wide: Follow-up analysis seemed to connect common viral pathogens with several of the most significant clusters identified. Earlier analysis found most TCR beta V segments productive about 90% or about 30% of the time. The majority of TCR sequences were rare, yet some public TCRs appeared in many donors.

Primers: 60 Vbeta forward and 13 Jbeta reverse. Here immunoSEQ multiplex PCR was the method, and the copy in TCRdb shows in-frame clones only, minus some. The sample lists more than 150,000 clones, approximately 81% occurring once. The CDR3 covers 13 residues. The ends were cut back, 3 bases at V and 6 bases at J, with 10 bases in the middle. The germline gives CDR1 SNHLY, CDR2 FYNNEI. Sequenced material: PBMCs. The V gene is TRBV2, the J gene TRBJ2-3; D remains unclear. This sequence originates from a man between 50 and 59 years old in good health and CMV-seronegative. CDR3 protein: CASSDRDGDTQYF. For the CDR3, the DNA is TGTGCCAGCAGTGATAGAGACGGGGATACGCAGTATTTT.